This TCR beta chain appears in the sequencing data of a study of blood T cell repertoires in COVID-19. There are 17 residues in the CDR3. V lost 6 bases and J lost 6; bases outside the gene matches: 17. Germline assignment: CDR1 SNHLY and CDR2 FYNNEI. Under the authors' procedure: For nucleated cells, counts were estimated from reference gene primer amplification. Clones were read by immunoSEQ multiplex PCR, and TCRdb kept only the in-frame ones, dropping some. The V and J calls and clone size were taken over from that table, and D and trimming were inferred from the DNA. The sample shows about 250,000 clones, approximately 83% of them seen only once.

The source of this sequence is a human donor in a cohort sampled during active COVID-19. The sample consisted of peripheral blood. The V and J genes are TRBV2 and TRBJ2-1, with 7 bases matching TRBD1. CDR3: CASRGLGPGQWGNEQFF. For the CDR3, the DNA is TGTGCCAGCAGGGGGCTCGGACCGGGACAGTGGGGCAATGAGCAGTTCTTC.